Detailed here is one TCR beta chain. No antigen is known for it. From germline, CDR1 is SNHLY and CDR2 FYNNEI. This CDR3 spans 16 amino acids. J lost 6 bases, V lost 4 bases, and 11 bases had no gene match. This record comes from a study of blood T cells in healthy people across ages. A second PCR, run for about 7 to 11 cycles, used a sample-barcoded 5' primer plus a J-beta primer mix. Each TCR beta cDNA got a 12-nucleotide random molecular identifier. TCRdb reanalysed the 5' RACE reads using MiXCR and keeps one entry per CDR3 protein. The sample holds more than 700,000 distinct CDR3 sequences, more than 35% seen once. Regarding the study as a whole: Observed TCR beta diversity showed a strong correlation with the percentage of naive T cells as measured by flow cytometry. TCR beta diversity, measured per million T cells, fell in a roughly linear way with age. Long-lived donors exceeded aged donors in naive CD4+ cells and diversity.

The sequence came from a man older than 75 in good health. The chain couples TRBV2 to TRBJ1-5; 8 bases match TRBD1. Material for sequencing was blood. CDR3 sequence reads: CASSGQTGESSQPQHF. In nucleotides, the CDR3 is TGTGCCAGCAGTGGCCAGACAGGGGAATCAAGTCAGCCCCAGCATTTT.